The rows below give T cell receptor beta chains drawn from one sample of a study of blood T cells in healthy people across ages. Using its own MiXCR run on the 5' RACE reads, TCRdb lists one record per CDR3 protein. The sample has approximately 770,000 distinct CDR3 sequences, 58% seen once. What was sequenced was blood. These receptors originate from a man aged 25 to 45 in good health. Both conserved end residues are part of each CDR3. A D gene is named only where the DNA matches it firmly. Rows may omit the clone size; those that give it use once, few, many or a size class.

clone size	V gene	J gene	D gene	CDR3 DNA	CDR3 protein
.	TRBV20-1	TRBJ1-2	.	TGCAGTGCTTTTGCACGGGGAGACTATGGCTACACCTTC	CSAFARGDYGYTF
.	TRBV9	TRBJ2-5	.	TGTGCCAGCAGCGTACGAGGAAACCCTCGGGAGACCCAGTACTTC	CASSVRGNPRETQYF
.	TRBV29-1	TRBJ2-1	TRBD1	TGCAGCGCCGGACAGGGGGCCGCGAATGAGCAGTTCTTC	CSAGQGAANEQFF
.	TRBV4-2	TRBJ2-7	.	TGTGCCAGCAGCCAAGCTGACAGCGAGCAGTACTTC	CASSQADSEQYF
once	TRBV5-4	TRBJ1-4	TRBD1	TGTGCCAGCAGCCCCCGACAGGGAGATGAAAAACTGTTTTTT	CASSPRQGDEKLFF
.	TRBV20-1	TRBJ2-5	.	TGCAGTGCTTCTCAGGGGAGGGAGACCCAGTACTTC	CSASQGRETQYF
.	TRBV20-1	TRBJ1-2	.	TGCAGTGCTGTACACGAGGGTGTAGATGGCTACACCTTC	CSAVHEGVDGYTF
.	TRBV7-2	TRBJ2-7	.	TGTACCAGCAGCTCCATGGATCGGTACGAGCAGTACTTC	CTSSSMDRYEQYF
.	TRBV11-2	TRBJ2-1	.	TGTGCCAGCAGGGAGGGGGGACTCTTCCCCAATGAGCAGTTCTTC	CASREGGLFPNEQFF
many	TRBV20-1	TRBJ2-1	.	TGCAGTGCTAGAGCCCCTGGACAATTTAGCGTAGAGCAGTTCTTC	CSARAPGQFSVEQFF
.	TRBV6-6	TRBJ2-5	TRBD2	TGTGCCAGCAGTTACTTCTCGATAGTAGCGGGGAGAGAGACCCAGTACTTC	CASSYFSIVAGRETQYF
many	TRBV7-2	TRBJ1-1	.	TGTGCCAGCACCCCCAGAATAGGGGTCCTGGGTACTGAAGCTTTCTTT	CASTPRIGVLGTEAFF
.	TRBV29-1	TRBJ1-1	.	TGCAGCGTTGAAGGTAGGCGTGAAGCTTTCTTT	CSVEGRREAFF
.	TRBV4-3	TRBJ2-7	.	TGCGCCAGCAGCCAGGGGATAGACCCCCCCTACGAGCAGTACTTC	CASSQGIDPPYEQYF
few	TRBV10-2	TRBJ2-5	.	TGCGCCAGCAGTGAGTCGCGACAAGCAGTGGTTCAGACCCAGTACTTC	CASSESRQAVVQTQYF
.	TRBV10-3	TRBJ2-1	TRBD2	TGTGCCATCAGCCGGGGGGGCAGTTCTGATGAGCAGTTCTTC	CAISRGGSSDEQFF
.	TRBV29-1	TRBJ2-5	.	TGCAGCGTCATGCTGTTGAGTGGTGGGCAAGAGACCCAGTACTTC	CSVMLLSGGQETQYF
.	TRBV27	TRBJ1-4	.	TGTGCCAGCAGTTCGAGGTCAGGAGGTGTAAAACTGTTTTTT	CASSSRSGGVKLFF
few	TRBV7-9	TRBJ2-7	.	TGTGCCAGCAGCCCCTCCGGAAGCGAGCAGTACTTC	CASSPSGSEQYF
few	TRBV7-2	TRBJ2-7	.	TGTGCCAGCAGCTTAAACGGCGCAACCTACGAGCAGTACTTC	CASSLNGATYEQYF
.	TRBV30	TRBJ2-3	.	TGTGCCTGGAGTGCCCGGTCCGATACGCAGTATTTT	CAWSARSDTQYF
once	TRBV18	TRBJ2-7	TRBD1	TGTGCCAGCTCCCTTACCGGGACAGGGGGGTCCGAGCAGTACTTC	CASSLTGTGGSEQYF
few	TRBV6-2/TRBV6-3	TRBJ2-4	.	TGTGCCAGCAGTTTCCGGGTGCGGCAGGGGACACCCTTAGCCAAAAACATTCAGTACTTC	CASSFRVRQGTPLAKNIQYF
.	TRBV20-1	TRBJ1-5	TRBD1	TGCAGTATAGAGACCATCGACAGGGGCCATCAGCCCCAGCATTTT	CSIETIDRGHQPQHF
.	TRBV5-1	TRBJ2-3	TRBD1	TGCGCCAGCAGCGCGGGACAGGGGGCCCCAGATACGCAGTATTTT	CASSAGQGAPDTQYF
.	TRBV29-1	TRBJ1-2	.	TGCAGCGTCGGGCCGGAGGAGGGGGGCTACACCTTC	CSVGPEEGGYTF
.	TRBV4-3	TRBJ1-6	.	TGCGCCAGCAGCCAAAGTTTCCGGGGTTCACCCCTCCACTTT	CASSQSFRGSPLHF
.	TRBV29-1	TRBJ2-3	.	TGCAGCGAACAGGGTGACGCAGATACGCAGTATTTT	CSEQGDADTQYF
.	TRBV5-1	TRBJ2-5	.	TGCGCCAGCAGCCCTGGGGAGGCACAAGAGACCCAGTACTTC	CASSPGEAQETQYF
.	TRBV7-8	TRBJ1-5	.	TGTGCCAGCAGCTTATACCGACAGGTTAATCAGCCCCAGCATTTT	CASSLYRQVNQPQHF
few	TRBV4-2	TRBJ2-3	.	TGTGCCAGCAGCCAAGAGCCTAGGGGCACAGATACGCAGTATTTT	CASSQEPRGTDTQYF